Below are 4 T cell receptor beta chains sequenced from a single sample in a study of post-analysis software for immune sequencing data. Notes on the study in general: In patients, about 5 TRBV segments were more frequent than in controls, with TRBV5-6, TRBV5-1 and TRBV20-1 among them.

Their target antigens are unknown. Libraries were made from TCR beta cDNA, and they carried unique molecular identifiers. TCRdb re-called the PCR reads with MiXCR, one entry per CDR3 protein. The sample consists of some 690,000 distinct CDR3 sequences, around 60% of them appearing once. Material for sequencing was blood. All receptors come from a girl between 2 and 10 years old with multiple sclerosis.

J is TRBJ2-5 and V is TRBV7-2, with 8 bases fitting TRBD2. This CDR3 is built from 15 residues. The V segment lost 5 bases and the J segment 5 bases; nucleotides outside the gene matches: 10. Germline values: CDR1 SGHTA, CDR2 FQGNSA. CDR3 nucleotides: TGTGCCAGCAGCCTCCAATCAATAGCGGGGGAGACCCAGTACTTC. This encodes CASSLQSIAGETQYF.

This chain connects TRBV5-1 to TRBJ2-3; D ambiguous. The germline V and J ends were trimmed by 0 bases and 5 bases, with 16 bases remaining between them. The length of the CDR3 is 16 residues. Germline V CDR1 and CDR2: SGHRS, YFSETQ. This CDR3 reads CASSLDLMTLQDTQYF. The CDR3 DNA is TGCGCCAGCAGCTTGGACTTAATGACGCTCCAAGATACGCAGTATTTT.

This clonotype turned up a few times. This chain joins TRBV12-3 or TRBV12-4 and TRBJ2-7; TRBD1 might be the D (6 bases). The CDR3 sequence is 14 residues long. Trimming cost V 1 base and J 0 bases, with 7 bases left between them. CDR3 sequence reads: CASSLDRVSYEQYF. In DNA, the CDR3 is TGTGCCAGCAGTTTAGACAGGGTCTCCTACGAGCAGTACTTC.

The chain is built from TRBV20-1 and TRBJ2-2; D call uncertain. V was cut by 3 bases and J by 2 bases, with 7 bases left in between. The germline gives CDR1 DFQATT, CDR2 SNEGSKA (reference sequence). The CDR3 runs 13 residues. As DNA, the CDR3 is TGCAGTGCTAGGGACGATAACACCGGGGAGCTGTTTTTT. Its translation is CSARDDNTGELFF.